This T cell receptor beta chain was identified in a study of patients and donors after allogeneic stem cell transplantation. The CDR3 extends over 16 amino acids. Losses at the gene ends were 6 bases for V and 1 base for J; bases not matched to a gene: 10. Germline CDR1 is SGHAT and CDR2 is FQNNGV. TCRdb processed the RT-PCR reads anew with MiXCR; each CDR3 protein has one entry. This table holds some 880,000 distinct CDR3 sequences, under 20% found once. This clonotype was detected a few times. The rearrangement joins TRBV11-2 to TRBJ1-1; the match to TRBD1 covers 8 bases. The TCR was taken from a human donor who was either an allogeneic HSCT recipient or a stem cell or donor lymphocyte infusion donor (not recorded which). It is not recorded whose cells these are; they may come from a transplant donor. What was sequenced was blood, either unsorted or a sorted T cell fraction (not recorded which). The CDR3 spells CASSYYQGAPNTEAFF. The CDR3 region has the DNA TGTGCCAGCAGTTATTATCAGGGGGCGCCGAACACTGAAGCTTTCTTT. The complete variable domain, with remaining parts taken from reference TRBV11-2 and TRBJ1-1, reads EAGVAQSPRYKIIEKRQSVAFWCNPISGHATLYWYQQILGQGPKLLIQFQNNGVVDDSQLPKDRFSAERLKGVDSTLKIQPAKLEDSAVYLCASSYYQGAPNTEAFFGQGTRLTVV.